This T cell receptor beta chain comes out of a study of T cell responses to AZD1222 COVID-19 vaccine. The germline CDR1 and CDR2 sequences are KGHSH and LQKENI. Trimming at V came to 6 bases and at J to 2 bases, leaving 7 bases not matched to a gene. The CDR3 length is 15 residues. Study-wide findings and caveats: Spike-specific TCR breadth and depth were elevated following two AZD1222 doses. Only five to seven AZD1222 recipients were seropositive at baseline. Unmutated regions of variants are reportedly targeted by nearly half of spike-specific TCRs. Donors in the cohort were predominantly white British and more often female, and clonal diversity was possibly underestimated.

Sequencing used immunoSEQ multiplex PCR; TCRdb keeps in-frame clones, though not all of them. Here the sample spans more than 75,000 clones, around 93% being singletons. As to this clone: Its specificity is unknown.

The V call is TRBV18, the J call TRBJ2-5; 9 bases match TRBD1. The clonotype comes from an adult who received the AZD1222 COVID-19 vaccine. The starting material was peripheral blood, obtained 28 days after the second AZD1222 dose. The CDR3 reads CASSPGQGLQETQYF. The CDR3 DNA is TGTGCCAGCTCGCCGGGACAGGGCCTTCAAGAGACCCAGTACTTC.